Listed here are 13 T cell receptor beta chains from one sample, sequenced in a study of beta chain features in type 1 diabetes. General study findings and limits: Significant though moderate, a shortening of TCRB CDR3s appeared in all four CD4+ subsets of Type 1 diabetes patients.

Since all of the isolated RNA was reverse transcribed, expressed TCRB transcripts were what got sequenced. Produced via immunoSEQ multiplex PCR; TCRdb's table is partial and in-frame only. Among around 170,000 clones listed, roughly 9% were seen once. The antigens of these receptors remain unknown. Sequenced sample: central memory CD4+ T cells from blood. The receptor set was obtained from a woman in her thirties with type 1 diabetes.

This clone has just a few counts. The chain employs TRBV9 and TRBJ2-3, with D uncertain. This CDR3 contains 14 residues. Germline V lookup: CDR1 SGDLS, CDR2 YYNGEE. V was shortened by 0 bases and J by 2 bases, with 7 bases between the two germline ends. The CDR3 loop is CASSVATTTDTQYF. The CDR3 nucleotides are TGTGCCAGCAGCGTAGCTACCACCACAGATACGCAGTATTTT.

J is TRBJ2-5 and V is TRBV20-1; D uncertain. Trimming shortened V by 6 bases and J by 1 base, and 3 bases separated the two germline ends. Per the germline V gene, CDR1 is DFQATT and CDR2 is SNEGSKA (reference sequence). This CDR3 has 10 residues. This chain's CDR3 is CSAGQETQYF. As DNA, the CDR3 is TGCAGTGCCGGCCAAGAGACCCAGTACTTC.

A few counts support this clone. The chain recombines TRBV5-1 with TRBJ1-4, with D possibly TRBD1 on 5 matching bases. The germline V gene encodes CDR1 SGHRS and CDR2 YFSETQ. The ends were cut back, 6 bases at V and 8 bases at J, with 17 bases in the middle. CDR3 length: 14 amino acids. The DNA for the CDR3 is TGCGCCAGCACTCCGCGCACAGGTGACGAAAAACTGTTTTTT. Its translation: CASTPRTGDEKLFF.

The chain employs TRBV9 and TRBJ1-5; the D gene is possibly TRBD1 (5 bases). The germline V gene encodes CDR1 SGDLS and CDR2 YYNGEE. The CDR3 is 14 residues long. The ends were cut back, 0 bases at V and 4 bases at J, with 8 bases in the middle. In nucleotides, the CDR3 is TGTGCCAGCAGCGTAGGGGGCGCGAATCAGCCCCAGCATTTT. Its translation is CASSVGGANQPQHF.

This sequence joins TRBV29-1 and TRBJ1-1, with TRBD1 as a possible D gene (6 bases). This CDR3 region has 17 residues. Germline CDR1 reads SQVTM; CDR2 reads ANQGSEA. The ends were cut back, 5 bases at V and 0 bases at J, with 22 bases in the middle. The chain's CDR3 is CSVRYLRPGEMNTEAFF. CDR3 in DNA: TGCAGCGTTCGATACTTAAGACCAGGGGAAATGAACACTGAAGCTTTCTTT.

This clone has a count of ten or more. The CDR3 nucleotides are TGTGCCAGCAGCCAGGGTGGGGCGTACTCCTACAATGAGCAGTTCTTC. Protein: CASSQGGAYSYNEQFF. This sequence joins TRBV7-3 and TRBJ2-1; possible D gene TRBD1, 5 bases. The germline CDR1 and CDR2 sequences are SGHTA and FQGTGA. The CDR3 runs to 16 residues. V lost 5 bases, J lost 0 bases, and 14 bases lay in between.

This clone has just a few counts. V gene TRBV29-1 combines with J gene TRBJ1-1; 8 bases align to TRBD1. The germline V gene has CDR1 SQVTM and CDR2 ANQGSEA. V lost 5 bases, J lost 1 base, and 3 bases stayed unmatched. This CDR3 contains 13 residues. In nucleotides, the CDR3 is TGCAGCGTTCACGGGACAGGGAACACTGAAGCTTTCTTT. Translating gives CSVHGTGNTEAFF.

The chain carries TRBV7-3 and TRBJ2-3; maybe TRBD1 (6 bases). The V end was cut by 5 bases, the J end by 6 bases, with 12 bases between. Germline loops: CDR1 SGHTA, CDR2 FQGTGA. This CDR3 is 13 amino acids long. The CDR3, as DNA: TGTGCCAGCAGCCCAGGGACATCCGATACGCAGTATTTT. Translating gives CASSPGTSDTQYF.

The sample holds many counts of this clone. The rearrangement uses TRBV28 and TRBJ2-5; D is unclear. V shed 3 bases and J shed 1 base, with 9 bases lying between them. Germline CDR1 MDHEN, CDR2 SYDVKM. This CDR3 region has 14 residues. The CDR3 DNA reads TGTGCCAGCAGTTTCAGACAATTCCAAGAGACCCAGTACTTC. This gives the protein CASSFRQFQETQYF.

The chain recombines TRBV30 with TRBJ1-5; D not certain. The CDR3 contains 14 residues. Trimming removed 0 bases at V and 0 bases at J, with 6 bases between. Per the germline V gene, CDR1 is GTSNPN and CDR2 is SVGIG (reference sequence). CDR3 nucleotides: TGTGCCTGGAGTGTGGGAGTTAGCAATCAGCCCCAGCATTTT. This gives the protein CAWSVGVSNQPQHF.

This chain connects TRBV5-6 to TRBJ1-1, with D maybe TRBD1 (5 bases). There are 17 residues in the CDR3. V was clipped by 1 base and J by 1 base, with 17 bases between them. The germline CDR1 and CDR2 sequences are SGHDT and YYEEEE. CDR3 protein: CASSLRRDGGWNTEAFF. The CDR3 coding sequence is TGTGCCAGCAGCTTGAGACGGGACGGAGGGTGGAACACTGAAGCTTTCTTT.

In this sample, this clone turned up a few times. The chain recombines TRBV30 with TRBJ2-3, with 8 bases fitting TRBD1. The CDR3 covers 14 residues. CDR1 and CDR2 from the germline V gene are GTSNPN and SVGIG (reference sequence). The chain's CDR3 is CATCKQGGTDTQYF. In DNA, the CDR3 is TGTGCAACCTGTAAACAGGGGGGCACAGATACGCAGTATTTT.

This clone was seen only a few times. The V gene is TRBV9, the J gene TRBJ2-5; 16 nucleotides line up with TRBD2. V lost 3 bases and J lost 5; bases outside the gene matches: 10. Germline V gene sequence: CDR1 SGDLS, CDR2 YYNGEE. This CDR3 spans 18 amino acids. The CDR3 is CASSDPVGTSGRGETQYF. Here the CDR3 DNA reads TGTGCCAGCAGCGACCCGGTCGGGACTAGCGGGAGGGGTGAGACCCAGTACTTC.